Each of the 23 T cell receptor beta chains below was sequenced from the same sample in a study of T-cell memory formation after mild COVID-19. TCRdb re-analysed the 5' RACE reads in MiXCR, keeping a single row per CDR3 protein. The profile covers approximately 300,000 distinct CDR3 sequences, with 15% appearing a single time and 22% taken by the ten largest. Material: PBMCs or a T cell subset sorted from them (not recorded which). Source of these receptors: a man aged 18 to 29 who had mild COVID-19 (a few samples of this study predate the infection). Cell type and time point are not known.

This chain links TRBV5-5 with TRBJ2-5, with D possibly matching TRBD1 (5 bases). V was trimmed by 4 bases and J by 2 bases, leaving 12 bases between them. Germline CDR1 and CDR2: SGHKS and YYEKEE (reference sequence). The CDR3 runs 14 residues. CDR3 in amino acids: CASSARQIQETQYF. The CDR3 coding sequence is TGTGCCAGCAGCGCCCGACAGATTCAAGAGACCCAGTACTTC.

The chain joins TRBV7-3 to TRBJ2-1; D is ambiguous. Trimming left V 2 bases short and J 7 bases short, with 15 bases between. The germline V gene encodes CDR1 SGHTA and CDR2 FQGTGA. The CDR3 has 15 residues. The CDR3: CASSLGPTKGNEQFF. CDR3 bases: TGTGCCAGCAGCTTAGGCCCTACCAAAGGGAATGAGCAGTTCTTC.

The J gene is TRBJ2-2, the V gene TRBV7-9; 8 nucleotides agree with TRBD1. With 6 bases clipped from V and 3 bases from J, the junction kept 6 bases outside the gene matches. The CDR3 runs to 15 residues. Germline assignment: CDR1 SEHNR and CDR2 FQNEAQ (reference sequence). CDR3 sequence: CASSYRTGYTGELFF. CDR3 coding DNA: TGTGCCAGCAGTTATCGGACAGGGTACACCGGGGAGCTGTTTTTT.

The chain links TRBV9 to TRBJ2-5, with TRBD1 matching over 9 bases. CDR1 and CDR2 (germline): SGDLS, YYNGEE. Germline trimming cut 2 bases from V and 2 bases from J; bases unmatched to any gene: 4. There are 15 residues in the CDR3. CDR3 amino acids: CASSVTGGRQETQYF. The CDR3 DNA sequence: TGTGCCAGCAGCGTCACAGGGGGCAGGCAAGAGACCCAGTACTTC.

This chain connects TRBV18 to TRBJ2-7; a possible D gene is TRBD2 (6 bases). The germline gives CDR1 KGHSH, CDR2 LQKENI. The V gene lost 3 bases and the J gene lost 4 bases, with 10 bases spanning the gap. This CDR3 region has 13 residues. CDR3 DNA sequence: TGTGCCAGCTCACCCTCTAGCGAGTACGAGCAGTACGTC. Translated, it gives CASSPSSEYEQYV.

This clonotype appeared a few times. The rearrangement links TRBV7-6 to TRBJ2-2; D possibly corresponds to TRBD1 (5 bases). V lost 5 bases, J lost 5 bases, and 12 bases lay in between. The CDR3 has 14 residues. Germline values: CDR1 SGHVS, CDR2 FNYEAQ. The CDR3 DNA sequence: TGTGCCAGCAGCATCAGCCCAGGGACCGGGGAGCTGTTTTTT. Protein: CASSISPGTGELFF.

This clonotype has a count of ten or more. The rearrangement joins TRBV7-9 to TRBJ1-5; 8 bases are shared with TRBD1. The CDR3 loop spans 14 amino acids. Germline loops: CDR1 SEHNR, CDR2 FQNEAQ (reference sequence). V was pared by 5 bases and J by 4 bases, with 4 bases of the junction left unmatched. CDR3 nucleotides: TGTGCCAGCAGCCCTGGACAGGGAAATCAGCCCCAGCATTTT. As protein: CASSPGQGNQPQHF.

V usage is TRBV30 and J usage is TRBJ2-7; D may be TRBD1 or TRBD2 (5 bases each). The V gene lost 1 base and the J gene lost 6 bases, with 16 bases spanning the gap. Germline lookup yields CDR1 GTSNPN and CDR2 SVGIG (reference sequence). CDR3 size: 14 residues. Written as DNA, the CDR3 is TGTGCCTGGAGTGCTGTGTCGGGAAGGGGCGAGCAGTACTTC. This codes for CAWSAVSGRGEQYF.

This chain uses TRBV10-3 with TRBJ1-2, with D perhaps TRBD1 (5 bases). Germline V gene lookup returns CDR1 ENHRY and CDR2 SYGVKD. This CDR3 contains 13 residues. Trimming stripped 0 bases from V and 6 bases from J, with 8 bases between. This chain's CDR3 is CAISESTGHGYTF. CDR3 nucleotide sequence: TGTGCCATCAGTGAGTCCACAGGCCATGGCTACACCTTC.

This clonotype was found a few times. The rearrangement joins TRBV19 to TRBJ2-5; no firm D call. Trimming removed 3 bases at V and 0 bases at J, with 8 bases between. This CDR3 spans 14 amino acids. From germline, CDR1 is LNHDA and CDR2 SQIVND (reference sequence). CDR3 region: CASSISRYQETQYF. In nucleotides, the CDR3 is TGTGCCAGTAGTATCTCGAGGTACCAAGAGACCCAGTACTTC.

This clonotype was recorded at least ten times. V usage is TRBV24-1 and J usage is TRBJ2-3; the D is unclear. The CDR3 covers 14 residues. Trimming took 4 bases from V and 7 from J, leaving 14 bases between them. The germline V gene has CDR1 KGHDR and CDR2 SFDVKD. The CDR3 loop is CATSENRRPYTQYF. CDR3 nucleotide sequence: TGTGCCACCAGTGAGAATAGAAGACCCTATACGCAGTATTTT.

This clonotype was counted many times. The CDR3: CASSLGWDRAVTEAFF. In DNA form, the CDR3 reads TGTGCCAGCAGCTTAGGGTGGGACAGGGCGGTCACTGAAGCTTTCTTT. The chain uses TRBV7-9 and TRBJ1-1; 9 bases map to TRBD1. V lost 1 base and J lost 4; bases outside the gene matches: 7. The V gene's germline CDR1 is SEHNR and CDR2 FQNEAQ (reference sequence). The CDR3 length is 16 residues.

The chain recombines TRBV18 with TRBJ2-7; D might be TRBD1 (6 bases). Germline V gives CDR1 KGHSH, CDR2 LQKENI. V lost 5 bases to trimming and J lost 1 base, with 12 bases between them. This CDR3 has 14 residues. The CDR3 DNA sequence: TGTGCCAGCTCATCGCAGGGGCAATCCTACGAGCAGTACTTC. This codes for CASSSQGQSYEQYF.

This clonotype occurred a few times. The V and J genes are TRBV7-2 and TRBJ2-2; D not resolved. Germline CDR1 reads SGHTA; CDR2 reads FQGNSA. The CDR3 length is 14 residues. V lost 6 bases, J lost 8 bases, and 16 bases lay in between. The CDR3 DNA reads as TGTGCCAGCAGATATATTGGGGTATCAGGGGAGCTGTTTTTT. Translating gives CASRYIGVSGELFF.

This clonotype was detected ten times or more. The J gene is TRBJ2-1, the V gene TRBV20-1, with 9 bases fitting TRBD2. Germline V gene lookup returns CDR1 DFQATT and CDR2 SNEGSKA (reference sequence). Trimming cost V 2 bases and J 4 bases; bases outside gene matches: 3. The CDR3 length is 14 residues. CDR3 sequence (DNA): TGCAGTGCTAGACGGAGCGGGGGGTACAATGAGCAGTTCTTC. Amino acids: CSARRSGGYNEQFF.

This clonotype was counted between two and nine times. This chain connects TRBV12-3 or TRBV12-4 to TRBJ2-3; TRBD2 matches at 11 bases. This CDR3 is 14 amino acids long. Unmatched junction bases numbered 3, after V lost 7 bases and J lost 3 bases. The chain's CDR3 is CASKLAGGTDTQYF. The CDR3 nucleotides are TGTGCCAGCAAGTTAGCGGGGGGGACAGATACGCAGTATTTT.

The chain recombines TRBV9 with TRBJ2-2, with 8 bases that match TRBD2. Looked up from germline, CDR1 is SGDLS and CDR2 is YYNGEE. J gave up 3 bases and V 3 bases, and 7 bases lay outside the gene matches. This CDR3 is built from 16 residues. CDR3 region: CASSALRGRYTGELFF. CDR3 bases: TGTGCCAGCAGCGCCCTCCGCGGGAGGTACACCGGGGAGCTGTTTTTT.

The rearrangement uses TRBV6-5 and TRBJ1-2; 7 bases align to TRBD1. CDR1 and CDR2 (germline): MNHEY, SVGAGI. J gave up 8 bases and V 6 bases, and 12 bases lay outside the gene matches. This CDR3 has 14 amino acids. CDR3 amino acids: CASRLQGRTGGYTF. CDR3 nucleotide sequence: TGTGCCAGCAGACTACAGGGGAGGACGGGGGGCTACACCTTC.

The chain uses TRBV7-6 and TRBJ2-5, with 8 bases identical to TRBD2. Germline trimming cut 1 base from V and 5 bases from J; bases unmatched to any gene: 12. This CDR3 contains 17 residues. CDR1 is SGHVS, CDR2 FNYEAQ, per germline. The CDR3 region has the DNA TGTGCCAGCAGCTTAGTGCCAGCGGGGGCTCAAGGGGAGACCCAGTACTTC. Protein product: CASSLVPAGAQGETQYF.

This clonotype was detected only a few times. The V and J genes are TRBV12-3 or TRBV12-4 and TRBJ2-1; D remains ambiguous. The ends were cut back, 5 bases at V and 10 bases at J, with 24 bases in the middle. The CDR3 is 16 residues long. The CDR3 sequence: CASSQTTQSGLGEQFF. CDR3 coding DNA: TGTGCCAGCAGTCAAACGACCCAAAGTGGTCTCGGGGAGCAGTTCTTC.

This clonotype was observed a handful of times. The chain combines TRBV7-2 with TRBJ2-2; unclear D gene. Per germline, CDR1 SGHTA and CDR2 FQGNSA. CDR3 length: 14 residues. Deletions cut 5 bases from V and 1 base from J, with 8 bases between. The CDR3 loop is CASSPILNTGELFF. CDR3 in DNA: TGTGCCAGCAGCCCCATCCTGAACACCGGGGAGCTGTTTTTT. Based on the CDR3 plus reference TRBV7-2 and TRBJ2-2, the full variable domain is GAGVSQSPSNKVTEKGKDVELRCDPISGHTALYWYRQSLGQGLEFLIYFQGNSAPDKSGLPSDRFSAERTGGSVSTLTIQRTQQEDSAVYLCASSPILNTGELFFGEGSRLTVL.

The chain links TRBV6-2 or TRBV6-3 to TRBJ2-7; 7 bases fit TRBD2. The length of the CDR3 is 14 residues. The trim removed 5 bases at V and 2 bases at J, leaving 6 bases unmatched. Germline V gives CDR1 MNHEY, CDR2 SVGEGT. CDR3 residues: CASSPGRLPYEQYV. In nucleotides, the CDR3 is TGTGCCAGCAGTCCCGGGAGGTTGCCCTACGAGCAGTACGTC.

This clonotype was seen a handful of times. This chain links TRBV7-2 with TRBJ2-5, with 7 nucleotides matching TRBD2. This CDR3 is built from 14 residues. The V gene end was trimmed by 4 bases and the J gene end by 1 base; junction bases not matched to a gene: 3. CDR1 is SGHTA, CDR2 FQGNSA, per germline. The CDR3: CASSWRGFQETQYF. The CDR3 DNA reads TGTGCCAGCAGCTGGCGGGGGTTCCAAGAGACCCAGTACTTC.